This entry lists 18 T cell receptor beta chains sequenced from one sample in a study of blood T cell repertoires in COVID-19. Assay: immunoSEQ multiplex PCR; the TCRdb copy retains only in-frame clones and omits some. The sample has under 200,000 clones; 88% are singletons. Specimen: peripheral blood. The origin of the receptors is a man between 40 and 49 years old with active or convalescent COVID-19.

The V and J genes are TRBV7-2 and TRBJ1-5; tentative D call: TRBD1 (5 bases). The germline gives CDR1 SGHTA, CDR2 FQGNSA. V was shortened by 4 bases and J by 6 bases, with 10 bases between the two germline ends. This CDR3 is built from 13 residues. The CDR3 bases are TGTGCCAGCAGCTCAGGGATCGGTCAGCCCCAGCATTTT. It codes for CASSSGIGQPQHF.

The J gene is TRBJ2-3, the V gene TRBV27; no clear D gene. CDR1 and CDR2 (germline): MNHEY, SMNVEV (reference sequence). The CDR3 is made up of 13 amino acids. The V end lost 2 bases, the J end lost 1 base, and 4 bases lay between the germline ends. Here the CDR3 DNA reads TGTGCCAGCAGTTTAAGAGGCACAGATACGCAGTATTTT. Protein: CASSLRGTDTQYF.

The chain is built from TRBV28 and TRBJ1-6, with D perhaps matching TRBD1 (5 bases). Germline V lookup: CDR1 MDHEN, CDR2 SYDVKM. This CDR3 comprises 18 residues. V was shortened by 0 bases and J by 7 bases, with 19 bases between the two germline ends. The CDR3 is CASSLWGRAGRGNSPLHF. CDR3 bases: TGTGCCAGCAGTTTATGGGGCAGGGCCGGAAGAGGAAATTCACCCCTCCACTTT. Full variable domain (rest looked up from reference TRBV28 and TRBJ1-6): DVKVTQSSRYLVKRTGEKVFLECVQDMDHENMFWYRQDPGLGLRLIYFSYDVKMKEKGDIPEGYSVSREKKERFSLILESASTNQTSMYLCASSLWGRAGRGNSPLHFGNGTRLTVT.

The chain employs TRBV7-2 and TRBJ1-2, with 7 bases matching TRBD1. Germline loops: CDR1 SGHTA, CDR2 FQGNSA. The V segment lost 4 bases and the J segment 6 bases; nucleotides outside the gene matches: 11. The CDR3 loop spans 15 amino acids. CDR3 sequence: CASSSRTGGIDGYTF. The CDR3 DNA reads as TGTGCCAGCAGCTCGCGGACAGGAGGAATTGATGGCTACACCTTC.

The chain uses TRBV6-2 or TRBV6-3 and TRBJ2-7; 7 nucleotides align to TRBD1. This CDR3 contains 15 residues. The V gene's germline CDR1 is MNHEY and CDR2 SVGEGT. Trimming at V came to 1 base and at J to 5 bases, leaving 8 bases not matched to a gene. The CDR3 DNA reads as TGTGCCAGCAGTTACTTGGCCACAGGGGTCCACGAGCAGTACTTC. This encodes CASSYLATGVHEQYF.

CDR3 bases: TGTGCCAGCAGCTTGACAGGGTGGAACACTGAAGCTTTCTTT. Translating gives CASSLTGWNTEAFF. V usage is TRBV9 and J usage is TRBJ1-1, with 7 nucleotides matching TRBD1. Germline assignment: CDR1 SGDLS and CDR2 YYNGEE. This CDR3 comprises 14 residues. V shed 4 bases, J shed 1 base, and the junction held 4 bases outside the gene matches.

This chain connects TRBV14 to TRBJ2-2; TRBD2 matches at 9 bases. This CDR3 contains 19 residues. Trimming removed 3 bases from V and 0 bases from J; junction bases left unmatched: 11. From germline, CDR1 is SGHDN and CDR2 FVKESK. The CDR3 region has the DNA TGTGCCAGCAGCCAGATACCGGGACTAGCAGAGCCGAACACCGGGGAGCTGTTTTTT. Protein product: CASSQIPGLAEPNTGELFF.

This clone was picked up a small number of times. The same CDR3 can be traced to other DNA sequences in this sample. The chain joins TRBV19 to TRBJ1-3; D perhaps matches TRBD1 (6 bases). Deletions cut 6 bases from V and 0 bases from J, with 12 bases between. The CDR3 consists of 15 residues. Germline CDR1 is LNHDA and CDR2 is SQIVND (reference sequence). This chain's CDR3 is CASSLRGFSGNTIYF. DNA for the CDR3: TGTGCCAGTAGCCTCAGGGGCTTCTCTGGAAACACCATATATTTT.

The chain has TRBV3-1 (or the pseudogene TRBV3-2) and TRBJ1-2; 7 bases map to TRBD1. The CDR3 is 16 residues long. V lost 1 base and J lost 7; bases outside the gene matches: 12. Per the germline V gene, CDR1 is LGHDT and CDR2 is YNNKEL (reference sequence). The CDR3 reads CASSQGTGPLGAGYTF. As DNA, the CDR3 is TGTGCCAGCAGCCAAGGGACAGGACCTTTGGGGGCTGGCTACACCTTC.

The chain is built from TRBV28 and TRBJ2-7, with D possibly being TRBD1 (5 bases). CDR3 length: 14 residues. CDR1 is MDHEN, CDR2 SYDVKM, per germline. Trimming shortened V by 5 bases and J by 5 bases, and 16 bases separated the two germline ends. The CDR3 coding sequence is TGTGCCAGCAGTATACTCCCCGGACAAGACGAGCAGTACTTC. Translating it yields CASSILPGQDEQYF.

The chain joins TRBV5-6 to TRBJ2-5; TRBD2 agrees at 7 bases. Germline V gives CDR1 SGHDT, CDR2 YYEEEE. This CDR3 is 16 amino acids long. J gave up 4 bases and V 6 bases, and 15 bases lay outside the gene matches. CDR3 region: CASNPTGGARGETQYF. The DNA for the CDR3 is TGTGCCAGCAACCCCACGGGAGGCGCGCGGGGAGAGACCCAGTACTTC.

This clone has a single count. The chain has TRBV29-1 and TRBJ2-4, with D hard to call. From germline, CDR1 is SQVTM and CDR2 ANQGSEA. V gave up 5 bases and J gave up 10 bases, with 9 bases separating them. The CDR3 contains 10 residues. For the CDR3, the DNA is TGCAGCGTTAAAGCGTCGATTCAGTACTTC. It encodes CSVKASIQYF.

The rearrangement links TRBV7-9 to TRBJ1-1; 11 bases line up with TRBD1. CDR1 is SEHNR, CDR2 FQNEAQ, per germline (reference sequence). This CDR3 is 15 amino acids long. J lost 6 bases, V lost 5 bases, and 8 bases had no gene match. This CDR3 is CASSTRDRGTPEAFF. The CDR3 DNA follows: TGTGCCAGCAGCACCCGGGACAGGGGGACCCCTGAAGCTTTCTTT.

The chain employs TRBV27 and TRBJ2-6; D is possibly TRBD1 (7 bases). This CDR3 has 17 amino acids. Germline assignment: CDR1 MNHEY and CDR2 SMNVEV (reference sequence). V lost 2 bases to trimming and J lost 4 bases, with 15 bases between them. The chain's CDR3 is CASSLGRGVAGANVLTF. In nucleotides, the CDR3 is TGTGCCAGCAGTTTAGGCAGGGGGGTGGCGGGGGCCAACGTCCTGACTTTC.

The gene calls are TRBV19 and TRBJ1-5, with 8 positions matching TRBD1. J gave up 0 bases and V 5 bases, and 15 bases lay outside the gene matches. The CDR3 length is 19 residues. From germline, CDR1 is LNHDA and CDR2 SQIVND (reference sequence). The DNA of the CDR3 is TGTGCCAGTAGTGAGGACAGGGACGGGCTGTTCTATAGCAATCAGCCCCAGCATTTT. Protein sequence: CASSEDRDGLFYSNQPQHF. The full variable domain, completed using reference TRBV19 and TRBJ1-5, is DGGITQSPKYLFRKEGQNVTLSCEQNLNHDAMYWYRQDPGQGLRLIYYSQIVNDFQKGDIAEGYSVSREKKESFPLTVTSAQKNPTAFYLCASSEDRDGLFYSNQPQHFGDGTRLSIL.

This chain joins TRBV12-3 or TRBV12-4 and TRBJ1-4; weak D call: TRBD1 (6 bases). Trimming stripped 9 bases from V and 10 bases from J, with 18 bases between. CDR3 length equals 13 residues. The CDR3 nucleotides read TGTGCCAGTGTTGGGGGGGCGGAGGGAAAACTGTTTTTT. As protein: CASVGGAEGKLFF.

The chain couples TRBV2 to TRBJ2-7; 9 bases are shared with TRBD1. Germline-derived CDR1 and CDR2 are SNHLY and FYNNEI. The length of the CDR3 is 17 residues. V was clipped by 6 bases and J by 4 bases; unmatched bases: 16. The DNA of the CDR3 is TGTGCCAGCAGGAAAACTCTGACAGGGGGTATTCAATACGAGCAGTACTTC. It yields the protein CASRKTLTGGIQYEQYF. Supplemented by reference TRBV2 and TRBJ2-7, the full variable domain reads EPEVTQTPSHQVTQMGQEVILRCVPISNHLYFYWYRQILGQKVEFLVSFYNNEISEKSEIFDDQFSVERPDGSNFTLKIRSTKLEDSAMYFCASRKTLTGGIQYEQYFGPGTRLTVT.

J is TRBJ1-1 and V is TRBV6-6; the D gene is possibly TRBD1 (5 bases). The CDR3 covers 11 residues. CDR1 is MNHNY and CDR2 is SVGAGI in the germline V gene (reference sequence). Trimming removed 11 bases at V and 5 bases at J, with 12 bases between. This CDR3 reads CAGGVGTEAFF. The CDR3 DNA reads as TGTGCCGGAGGGGTTGGGACTGAAGCTTTCTTT.